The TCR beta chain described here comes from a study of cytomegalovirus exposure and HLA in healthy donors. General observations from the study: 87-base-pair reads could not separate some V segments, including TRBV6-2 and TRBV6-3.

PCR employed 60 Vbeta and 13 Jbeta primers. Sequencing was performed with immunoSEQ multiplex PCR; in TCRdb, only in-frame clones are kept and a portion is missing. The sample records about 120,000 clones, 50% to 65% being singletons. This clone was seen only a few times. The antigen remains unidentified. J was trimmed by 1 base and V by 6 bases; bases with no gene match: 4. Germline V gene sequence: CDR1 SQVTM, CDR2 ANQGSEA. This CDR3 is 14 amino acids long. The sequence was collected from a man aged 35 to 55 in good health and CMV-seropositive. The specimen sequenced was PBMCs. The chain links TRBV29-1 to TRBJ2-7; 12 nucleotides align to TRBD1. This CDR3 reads CSVKGQGASYEQYF. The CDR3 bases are TGCAGCGTGAAGGGACAGGGGGCGTCCTACGAGCAGTACTTC.